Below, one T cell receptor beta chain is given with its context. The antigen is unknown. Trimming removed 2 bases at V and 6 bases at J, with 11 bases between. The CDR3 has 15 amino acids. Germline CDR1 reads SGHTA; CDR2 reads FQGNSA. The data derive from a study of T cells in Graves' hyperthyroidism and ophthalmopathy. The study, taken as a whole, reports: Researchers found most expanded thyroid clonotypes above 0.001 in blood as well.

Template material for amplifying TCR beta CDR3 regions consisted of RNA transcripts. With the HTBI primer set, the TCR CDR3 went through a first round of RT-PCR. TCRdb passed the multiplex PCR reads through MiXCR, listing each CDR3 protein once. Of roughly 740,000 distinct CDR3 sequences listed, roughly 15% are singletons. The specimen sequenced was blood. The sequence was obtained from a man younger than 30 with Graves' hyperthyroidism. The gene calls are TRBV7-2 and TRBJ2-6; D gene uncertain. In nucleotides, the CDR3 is TGTGCCAGCAGCTTACCCATAGGAATGGCCAACGTCCTGACTTTC. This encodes CASSLPIGMANVLTF.